The sequence of this TCR beta chain was determined in a study of shared clonotypes between healthy human individuals. Findings and caveats of the study: Sequencing of the sorted subsets was shown by rarefaction to be incomplete despite large depth. Larger richness was generally estimated for naive than memory subsets.

With regard to this clone: No antigen is known for it.

CDR3 length: 12 residues. V shed 5 bases and J 8 bases; nucleotides not matched to a gene: 5. CDR1 and CDR2 (germline): SEHNR, FQNEAQ (reference sequence). Running of the assay took place at deep level. Authors' data handling: Without quality scores, immunoSEQ junctional reads could not be filtered like full-length reads. Some clones are missing from TCRdb's copy, which holds only in-frame ones; the method was immunoSEQ multiplex PCR. Clonal size and the V and J genes are those of that table, whereas D and trimming came from the DNA. There are over a million clones in the sample; approximately 98.5% occur only once, and roughly 0.36% lies in the top ten.

The source material was naive CD4+ T cells sorted from blood. Subset specified: CD45RA+ positively selected. The gene calls are TRBV7-9 and TRBJ1-1, with TRBD1 matching over 7 bases. The clonotype originates from a man younger than 40 in good health. CDR3 in DNA: TGTGCCAGCAGCCTTTCGACAGGGGAAGCTTTCTTT. Protein product: CASSLSTGEAFF. The whole variable domain, filled in from reference TRBV7-9 and TRBJ1-1, reads DTGVSQNPRHKITKRGQNVTFRCDPISEHNRLYWYRQTLGQGPEFLTYFQNEAQLEKSRLLSDRFSAERPKGSFSTLEIQRTEQGDSAMYLCASSLSTGEAFFGQGTRLTVV.